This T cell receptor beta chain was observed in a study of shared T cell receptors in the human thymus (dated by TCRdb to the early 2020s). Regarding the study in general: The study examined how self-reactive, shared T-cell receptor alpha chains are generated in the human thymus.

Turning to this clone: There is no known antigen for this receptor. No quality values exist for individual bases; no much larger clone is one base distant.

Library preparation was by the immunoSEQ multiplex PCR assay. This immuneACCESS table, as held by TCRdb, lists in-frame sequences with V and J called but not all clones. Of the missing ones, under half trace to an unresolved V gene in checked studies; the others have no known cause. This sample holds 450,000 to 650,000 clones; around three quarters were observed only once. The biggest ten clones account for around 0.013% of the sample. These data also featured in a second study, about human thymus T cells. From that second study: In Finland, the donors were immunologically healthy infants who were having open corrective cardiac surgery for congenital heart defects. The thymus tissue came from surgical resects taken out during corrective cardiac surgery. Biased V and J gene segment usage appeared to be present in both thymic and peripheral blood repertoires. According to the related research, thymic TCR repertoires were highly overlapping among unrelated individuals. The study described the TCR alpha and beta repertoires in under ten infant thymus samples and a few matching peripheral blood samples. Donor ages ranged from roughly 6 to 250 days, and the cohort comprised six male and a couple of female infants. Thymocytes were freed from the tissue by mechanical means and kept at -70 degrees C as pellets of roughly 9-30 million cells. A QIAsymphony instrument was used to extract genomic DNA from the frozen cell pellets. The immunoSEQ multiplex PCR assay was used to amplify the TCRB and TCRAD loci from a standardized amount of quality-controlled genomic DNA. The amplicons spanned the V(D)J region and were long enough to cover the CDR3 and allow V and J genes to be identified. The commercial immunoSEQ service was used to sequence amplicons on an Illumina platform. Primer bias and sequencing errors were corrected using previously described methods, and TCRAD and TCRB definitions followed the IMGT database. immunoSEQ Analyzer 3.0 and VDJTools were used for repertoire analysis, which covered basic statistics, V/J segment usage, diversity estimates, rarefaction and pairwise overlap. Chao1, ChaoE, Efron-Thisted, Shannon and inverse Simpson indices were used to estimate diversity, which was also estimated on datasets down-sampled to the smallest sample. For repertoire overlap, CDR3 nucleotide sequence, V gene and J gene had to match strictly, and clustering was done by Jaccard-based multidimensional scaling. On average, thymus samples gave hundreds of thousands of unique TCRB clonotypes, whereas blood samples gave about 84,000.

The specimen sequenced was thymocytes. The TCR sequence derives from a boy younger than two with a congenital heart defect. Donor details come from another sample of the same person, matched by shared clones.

The CDR3 amino acid sequence is: CASSLYMAASGGSPEYEQYF. At the DNA level, the sequence is TGTGCCAGCAGCCTGTATATGGCGGCTAGCGGGGGGAGCCCCGAGTACGAGCAGTACTTC. The chain was built from TRBV5-4 and TRBJ2-7, and 11 bases in between align with TRBD2. From cysteine to phenylalanine, the CDR3 is 20 amino acids long. The DNA shown is the 60-base CDR3, in frame from base 1. CDR1 SGHNT and CDR2 YYREEE are derived from the germline V gene (reference sequence). V is trimmed back by 4 bases and J by 4 bases, and the junction contains 22 bases that no gene match accounts for.